The 2 T cell receptor beta chains presented below share a single source sample, sequenced in a study of response to subunit inactivated influenza vaccine (dated 2018 in TCRdb). The library was generated by RT-PCR. The sequencer listed for this sample is Illumina HiSeq 2500. Through fastp at Q25 and MiXCR, TCRdb rebuilt clones from the public reads, retaining in-frame beta chains. All rows with the same CDR3 protein become a single entry with the most common DNA and genes. The sample records hundreds of thousands of distinct CDR3 sequences, around 8% of which are singletons. Around 13% of the sample belongs to the ten largest clones. The sample in question was PBMCs from blood, obtained less than 30 months after vaccination. These TCRs come from a man aged 45 to 70 who received an inactivated influenza vaccine. Donor details come from another sample of the same person, matched by shared clones.

This clonotype was counted a few times. The chain combines TRBV4-1 with TRBJ2-6; D gene uncertain. The CDR3 covers 21 residues. V gave up 0 bases and J gave up 0 bases, with 21 bases separating them. Per the germline V gene, CDR1 is MGHRA and CDR2 is YSYEKL. CDR3 loop: CASSQDRNSVRLSSGANVLTF. In DNA, the CDR3 is TGCGCCAGCAGCCAAGACCGGAATAGTGTCAGGCTGAGCTCTGGGGCCAACGTCCTGACTTTC.

At least ten counts were recorded for this clonotype. The V gene is TRBV20-1, the J gene TRBJ2-7; tentative D call: TRBD2 (6 bases). V was clipped by 4 bases and J by 0 bases, with 7 bases between them. The CDR3 runs 12 residues. Germline V gene sequence: CDR1 DFQATT, CDR2 SNEGSKA (reference sequence). The chain's CDR3 is CSANGGSYEQYF. DNA for the CDR3: TGCAGTGCTAACGGGGGCTCCTACGAGCAGTACTTC.